A single sample gave rise to the 21 T cell receptor beta chains below, sequenced in a study of patients and donors after allogeneic stem cell transplantation. One entry per CDR3 protein, called by TCRdb with MiXCR from the RT-PCR reads. Of approximately 140,000 distinct CDR3 sequences detected, about a third appear once; the ten largest clones hold about 50%. Sequencing was performed on blood, either unsorted or a sorted T cell fraction (not recorded which). These receptors were taken from a human donor who was either an allogeneic HSCT recipient or a stem cell or donor lymphocyte infusion donor (not recorded which). It is not recorded whose cells these are; they may come from a transplant donor.

The chain combines TRBV28 with TRBJ2-5, with 9 nucleotides matching TRBD1. V shed 6 bases, J shed 4 bases, and the junction held 12 bases outside the gene matches. The CDR3 is made up of 16 amino acids. Germline V gene sequence: CDR1 MDHEN, CDR2 SYDVKM. CDR3 sequence (DNA): TGTGCCAGCAGCCGCCCCGGGACAGGGATCTTAGAGACCCAGTACTTC. Residues: CASSRPGTGILETQYF.

V and J are TRBV7-2 and TRBJ2-1; 9 bases fit TRBD2. This CDR3 comprises 15 residues. Losses at the gene ends were 7 bases for V and 3 bases for J; bases not matched to a gene: 7. Looked up from germline, CDR1 is SGHTA and CDR2 is FQGNSA. In nucleotides, the CDR3 is TGTGCCAGCAACTTTGCGGGGGGGAACTACAATGAGCAGTTCTTC. It codes for CASNFAGGNYNEQFF.

This chain links TRBV9 with TRBJ2-3, with D perhaps matching TRBD2 (6 bases). This CDR3 is 14 amino acids long. The germline gives CDR1 SGDLS, CDR2 YYNGEE. Trimming took off 4 bases at V and 2 bases at J, with 11 bases between the two ends. The CDR3 bases are TGTGCCAGCAGCCTCCGGGACTTCACAGATACGCAGTATTTT. This translates into CASSLRDFTDTQYF.

The chain recombines TRBV12-3 or TRBV12-4 with TRBJ1-2; TRBD1 matches 10 bases. This CDR3 region has 15 residues. J gave up 7 bases and V 2 bases, and 7 bases lay outside the gene matches. CDR3 DNA sequence: TGTGCCAGCAGTTTAAACTCGGGACAGGGGTCTGGCTACACCTTC. Protein sequence: CASSLNSGQGSGYTF.

The gene calls are TRBV7-9 and TRBJ1-5, with D possibly TRBD1 on 5 matching bases. Trimming left V 5 bases short and J 10 bases short, with 15 bases between. CDR3 length equals 13 residues. CDR1 is SEHNR and CDR2 is FQNEAQ in the germline V gene (reference sequence). CDR3 amino acids: CASSMNPGYPQHF. As DNA, the CDR3 is TGTGCCAGCAGCATGAATCCAGGGTACCCCCAGCATTTT.

V is TRBV12-3 or TRBV12-4 and J is TRBJ1-1, with D uncertain. The CDR3 spans 18 residues. V lost 5 bases, J lost 0 bases, and 22 bases lay in between. The CDR3 reads CASSVDQSYLPMNTEAFF. The CDR3 nucleotides are TGTGCCAGCAGTGTAGACCAGTCCTACTTGCCCATGAACACTGAAGCTTTCTTT.

The rearrangement links TRBV7-8 to TRBJ1-2; possibly TRBD1 for D (6 bases). CDR3 length: 17 residues. Trimming took off 3 bases at V and 2 bases at J, with 19 bases between the two ends. The V gene's germline CDR1 is SGHVS and CDR2 FQNEAQ. The CDR3 loop reads CASSLWRRGPTNYGYTF. In DNA form, the CDR3 reads TGTGCCAGCAGCTTGTGGCGCAGGGGCCCCACCAACTATGGCTACACCTTC. Based on the CDR3 plus reference TRBV7-8 and TRBJ1-2, the full variable domain is GAGVSQSPRYKVAKRGQDVALRCDPISGHVSLFWYQQALGQGPEFLTYFQNEAQLDKSGLPSDRFFAERPEGSVSTLKIQRTQQEDSAVYLCASSLWRRGPTNYGYTFGSGTRLTVV.

V is TRBV5-1 and J is TRBJ2-3, with D unresolved. V was cut by 2 bases and J by 11 bases, with 9 bases left in between. Looked up from germline, CDR1 is SGHRS and CDR2 is YFSETQ. This CDR3 spans 11 amino acids. DNA of the CDR3: TGCGCCAGCAGCTTTGGCGAGAGGCAGTATTTT. Protein sequence: CASSFGERQYF.

The rearrangement joins TRBV5-6 to TRBJ1-2, with unresolved D. Trimming removed 4 bases at V and 8 bases at J, with 9 bases between. CDR3 length equals 11 residues. The V gene's germline CDR1 is SGHDT and CDR2 YYEEEE. CDR3 DNA: TGTGCCAGCAGCGCGTCCCGAGGCTACACCTTC. This codes for CASSASRGYTF.

The rearrangement uses TRBV20-1 and TRBJ1-2; D is unresolved. In germline, CDR1 is DFQATT, CDR2 SNEGSKA (reference sequence). This CDR3 has 14 amino acids. V dropped 1 base and J dropped 2 bases, with 11 bases sitting between them. The chain's CDR3 is CSARAQRFNYGYTF. For the CDR3, the DNA is TGCAGTGCTAGAGCCCAACGTTTCAACTATGGCTACACCTTC.

V and J are TRBV5-1 and TRBJ1-2; D is unresolved. The germline CDR1 and CDR2 sequences are SGHRS and YFSETQ. V shed 1 base and J shed 8 bases, with 15 bases lying between them. The CDR3 runs to 14 residues. The CDR3 nucleotides are TGCGCCAGCAGCTTGCCTCCCGGGGAGACGGGCTACACCTTC. Encoded protein: CASSLPPGETGYTF.

The chain links TRBV27 to TRBJ1-1, with a possible D match to TRBD1 (5 bases). This CDR3 has 13 amino acids. Germline-derived CDR1 and CDR2 are MNHEY and SMNVEV (reference sequence). The V and J ends lost 3 bases and 7 bases respectively, with 12 bases between them. CDR3 nucleotide sequence: TGTGCCAGCAGTTTGGCAGGGCGGGGTGAAGCTTTCTTT. This gives the protein CASSLAGRGEAFF.

V usage is TRBV6-5 and J usage is TRBJ2-6; 10 bases map to TRBD1. The germline V gene has CDR1 MNHEY and CDR2 SVGAGI. This CDR3 is 17 amino acids long. Trimming removed 7 bases from V and 0 bases from J; junction bases left unmatched: 6. CDR3 residues: CASTTGQGISGANVLTF. Here the CDR3 DNA reads TGTGCCAGCACTACGGGACAGGGGATCTCTGGGGCCAACGTCCTGACTTTC.

This clonotype was counted between two and nine times. The gene calls are TRBV12-3 or TRBV12-4 and TRBJ1-6, with D possibly TRBD1 on 5 matching bases. V was clipped by 3 bases and J by 8 bases, with 14 bases between them. The length of the CDR3 is 15 residues. DNA of the CDR3: TGTGCCAGCAGTTTTGGTCTGGTGGGGGATTCACCCCTCCACTTT. Its protein is CASSFGLVGDSPLHF.

The chain has TRBV12-3 or TRBV12-4 and TRBJ2-3; possibly TRBD1 for D (6 bases). V lost 5 bases and J 0 bases, leaving 6 bases between the germline ends. The CDR3 has 13 amino acids. CDR3 DNA sequence: TGTGCCAGCAGTGGACAGAGCACAGATACGCAGTATTTT. Its protein product is CASSGQSTDTQYF.

The chain has TRBV12-3 or TRBV12-4 and TRBJ2-1; D possibly corresponds to TRBD2 (7 bases). The CDR3 has 16 residues. The V end lost 2 bases, the J end lost 5 bases, and 16 bases lay between the germline ends. Written as DNA, the CDR3 is TGTGCCAGCAGTTTAATAAGTGCGGGGGCCAACAATGAGCAGTTCTTC. Protein product: CASSLISAGANNEQFF.

There are a few counts of this clonotype. As DNA, the CDR3 is TGCGCCAGCAGCCCGGGAGGGAGTAACTATGGCTACACCTTC. The encoded protein is CASSPGGSNYGYTF. The chain carries TRBV4-3 and TRBJ1-2; no clear D. Trimming removed 4 bases at V and 1 base at J, with 10 bases between. The CDR3 totals 14 residues. CDR1 and CDR2 from the germline V gene are LGHNA and YSLEER.

The chain uses TRBV13 and TRBJ1-6; 8 nucleotides match TRBD1. CDR3 length equals 18 residues. Trimming took 4 bases from V and 6 from J; bases not matched to a gene: 14. Germline CDR1 reads PRHDT; CDR2 reads FYEKMQ (reference sequence). DNA of the CDR3: TGTGCCAGCAGCTCGAGCCCAGGGGGCGGGAACTCTAATTCACCCCTCCACTTT. It is translated as CASSSSPGGGNSNSPLHF.

The table lists this clonotype with a count of one. Here the CDR3 reads CSALTGGETQYF. CDR3 nucleotides: TGCAGTGCTTTGACAGGAGGAGAGACCCAGTACTTC. The rearrangement joins TRBV20-1 to TRBJ2-5; D might be TRBD1 (6 bases). Germline V lookup: CDR1 DFQATT, CDR2 SNEGSKA (reference sequence). V was trimmed by 5 bases and J by 4 bases, leaving 11 bases between them. There are 12 residues in the CDR3.

The chain joins TRBV6-1 to TRBJ1-1; 7 bases line up with TRBD1. J was trimmed by 1 base and V by 4 bases; bases with no gene match: 3. CDR1 MNHNS and CDR2 SASEGT come from the germline V gene. The CDR3 is made up of 14 amino acids. CDR3 loop: CASSGYRGNTEAFF. CDR3 coding DNA: TGTGCCAGCAGTGGCTACAGGGGGAACACTGAAGCTTTCTTT.

The genes are TRBV28 and TRBJ2-1, with D unclear. This CDR3 is built from 13 residues. V lost 2 bases and J lost 7, with 9 bases in between. Germline values: CDR1 MDHEN, CDR2 SYDVKM. The CDR3 is CASSLPDRNEQFF. In nucleotides, the CDR3 is TGTGCCAGCAGTTTACCGGACCGGAATGAGCAGTTCTTC.